This record looks at one T cell receptor (beta chain) sequence and its context. CDR3 size: 15 residues. From germline, CDR1 is SEHNR and CDR2 FQNEAQ (reference sequence). Trimming stripped 0 bases from V and 1 base from J, with 10 bases between. In the original processing: How many nucleated cells were present was estimated from reference gene primer amplification. Only in-frame clones appear in the TCRdb table, and some are missing; sequencing was by immunoSEQ multiplex PCR. V, J and clone size are those of that table, while D and trimming were read from the DNA. This sample carries fewer than 350,000 clones, over 75% of them seen once, and the ten largest clones take roughly 9%. These data come from a study of blood T cell repertoires in COVID-19. Overall study context: Sites across the United States, Italy and Spain contributed samples from acute and convalescent COVID-19.

The material sequenced was peripheral blood. This chain uses TRBV7-9 with TRBJ2-7, with a tentative D call TRBD2 (5 bases). The source is a man aged 18 to 35 with active or convalescent COVID-19. CDR3 bases: TGTGCCAGCAGCTTAGCCGCAGGCGGGTCCTACGAGCAGTACTTC. The encoded protein is CASSLAAGGSYEQYF. The whole variable domain, remainder taken from reference TRBV7-9 and TRBJ2-7, is DTGVSQNPRHKITKRGQNVTFRCDPISEHNRLYWYRQTLGQGPEFLTYFQNEAQLEKSRLLSDRFSAERPKGSFSTLEIQRTEQGDSAMYLCASSLAAGGSYEQYFGPGTRLTVT.